Shown below are 3 T cell receptor beta chains from a single sample sequenced in a study of blood T cell repertoires in COVID-19. Produced via immunoSEQ multiplex PCR; TCRdb's table is partial and in-frame only. The table records 200,000 to 250,000 clones, about 90% of them present only once. The sequenced material came from peripheral blood. These receptors came from a man in his sixties with acute or convalescent COVID-19.

The chain has TRBV6-6 and TRBJ2-3; possible D gene TRBD1, 6 bases. Germline V gene data show CDR1 as MNHNY and CDR2 as SVGAGI (reference sequence). Trimming shortened V by 5 bases and J by 1 base, and 16 bases separated the two germline ends. This CDR3 contains 16 residues. In DNA form, the CDR3 reads TGTGCCAGCAGTGCCCAGGGGCCTGGCGGCACAGATACGCAGTATTTT. This gives the protein CASSAQGPGGTDTQYF.

The CDR3 DNA reads as TGTGCCTGGAGTGATCAGGTTAATTCACCCCTCCACTTT. Protein product: CAWSDQVNSPLHF. The chain uses TRBV30 and TRBJ1-6; D call uncertain. The CDR3 is made up of 13 amino acids. Germline V lookup: CDR1 GTSNPN, CDR2 SVGIG (reference sequence). V dropped 1 base and J dropped 6 bases, with 7 bases sitting between them.

The table lists this clone with a count of one. This chain links TRBV19 with TRBJ1-2; D is perhaps TRBD1 (6 bases). The CDR3 extends over 14 amino acids. Trimming removed 6 bases at V and 5 bases at J, with 16 bases between. Germline loops: CDR1 LNHDA, CDR2 SQIVND (reference sequence). CDR3: CASSRKDSPYGYTF. The DNA for the CDR3 is TGTGCCAGTAGCCGAAAGGACAGCCCTTATGGCTACACCTTC.